One and the same sample provided the 4 T cell receptor beta chains below, sequenced in a study of blood T cell repertoires in COVID-19 (dated by TCRdb to the early 2020s). Library creation used the immunoSEQ multiplex PCR assay. This is the immuneACCESS table as TCRdb keeps it, with only in-frame sequences that have V and J called. A part of the clones is gone; compared with another copy, unresolved V genes explain less than half, and the rest is unexplained. This sample comprises roughly 190,000 clones, approximately 90% of them detected only once. The leading ten clones occupy approximately 4.5% of the sample. Sequencing was carried out using peripheral blood. The receptors originated from a human donor in a cohort sampled during active COVID-19.

The chain is built from TRBV11-2 and TRBJ2-7; D is ambiguous. This CDR3 is 11 amino acids long. CDR1 and CDR2 from the germline V gene are SGHAT and FQNNGV. Deletions cut 5 bases from V and 4 bases from J, with 6 bases between. CDR3 residues: CASSPNYEQYF. The DNA for the CDR3 is TGTGCCAGCAGCCCAAATTACGAGCAGTACTTC.

The chain employs TRBV15 and TRBJ1-1; D is undetermined. The V end was cut by 5 bases, the J end by 1 base, with 11 bases between. Germline CDR1 is LNHNV and CDR2 is YYDKDF (reference sequence). The CDR3 spans 14 residues. CDR3 bases: TGTGCCACCAGCCCGCTCCCGGGGAACACTGAAGCTTTCTTT. Residues: CATSPLPGNTEAFF.

The V and J genes are TRBV7-6 and TRBJ1-3; D remains unclear. Trimming took off 1 base at V and 0 bases at J, with 4 bases between the two ends. Germline CDR1 reads SGHVS; CDR2 reads FNYEAQ. This CDR3 is 14 amino acids long. CDR3 in DNA: TGTGCCAGCAGCTTAGGGAGCTCTGGAAACACCATATATTTT. Translation: CASSLGSSGNTIYF.

CDR3 DNA: TGCGCCAGCAGCTTGGGTCAGGGTAGCACCGGGGAGCTGTTTTTT. Protein: CASSLGQGSTGELFF. V and J are TRBV5-1 and TRBJ2-2; maybe TRBD1 (5 bases). The CDR3 contains 15 residues. Trimming removed 0 bases from V and 4 bases from J, with 10 bases in between. CDR1 and CDR2 (germline): SGHRS, YFSETQ. The full variable domain, rest sourced from reference TRBV5-1 and TRBJ2-2, is KAGVTQTPRYLIKTRGQQVTLSCSPISGHRSVSWYQQTPGQGLQFLFEYFSETQRNKGNFPGRFSGRQFSNSRSEMNVSTLELGDSALYLCASSLGQGSTGELFFGEGSRLTVL.